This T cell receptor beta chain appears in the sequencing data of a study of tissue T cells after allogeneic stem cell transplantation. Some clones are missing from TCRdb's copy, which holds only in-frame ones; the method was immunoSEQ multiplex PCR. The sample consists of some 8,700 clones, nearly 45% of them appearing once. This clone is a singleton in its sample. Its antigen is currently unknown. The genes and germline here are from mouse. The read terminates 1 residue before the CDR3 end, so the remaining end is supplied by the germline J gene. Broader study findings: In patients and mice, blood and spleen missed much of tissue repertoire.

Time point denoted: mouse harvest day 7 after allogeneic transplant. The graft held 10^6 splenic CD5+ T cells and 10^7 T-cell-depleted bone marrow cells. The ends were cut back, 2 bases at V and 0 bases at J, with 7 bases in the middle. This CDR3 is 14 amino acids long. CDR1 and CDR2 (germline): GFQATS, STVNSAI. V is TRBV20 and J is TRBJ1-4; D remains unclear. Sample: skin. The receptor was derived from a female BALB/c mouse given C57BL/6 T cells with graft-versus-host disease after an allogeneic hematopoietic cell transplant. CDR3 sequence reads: CGARSQISNERLFF. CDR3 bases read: TGTGGTGCTAGGAGCCAGATTTCCAACGAAAGATTATTT.